The clone carrying this T cell receptor (beta chain) has just a few counts. This record belongs to a study of T-cell reconstitution after alpha-beta-depleted transplantation in children. This CDR3 is built from 16 residues. Germline loops: CDR1 SGHDN, CDR2 FVKESK. V shed 0 bases and J shed 2 bases, with 11 bases lying between them. Unique molecular identifiers were incorporated into the prepared TCRbeta library. From the PCR reads, TCRdb called clonotypes with MiXCR, one entry per CDR3 protein. Of over 400,000 distinct CDR3 sequences listed, around 12% were seen once; the top ten hold more than 5.5%. The material was PBMCs from the stem cell graft donor, obtained from the stem cell graft. The clonotype originates from a human donor who donated a stem cell graft to a child with combined immunodeficiency. The rearrangement uses TRBV14 and TRBJ2-1; tentative D call: TRBD2 (5 bases). The CDR3 sequence is CASSQELLEAYNEQFF. The CDR3, as DNA: TGTGCCAGCAGCCAAGAGTTACTAGAGGCCTACAATGAGCAGTTCTTC. The whole variable domain, filled in from reference TRBV14 and TRBJ2-1, reads EAGVTQFPSHSVIEKGQTVTLRCDPISGHDNLYWYRRVMGKEIKFLLHFVKESKQDESGMPNNRFLAERTGGTYSTLKVQPAELEDSGVYFCASSQELLEAYNEQFFGPGTRLTVL.